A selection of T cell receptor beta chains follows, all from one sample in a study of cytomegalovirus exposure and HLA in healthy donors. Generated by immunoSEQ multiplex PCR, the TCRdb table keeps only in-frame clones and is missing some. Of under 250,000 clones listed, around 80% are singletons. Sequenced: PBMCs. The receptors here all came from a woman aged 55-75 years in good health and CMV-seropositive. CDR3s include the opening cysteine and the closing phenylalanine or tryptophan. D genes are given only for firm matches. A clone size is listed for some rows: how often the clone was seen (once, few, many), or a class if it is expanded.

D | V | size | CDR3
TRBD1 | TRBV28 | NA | CASTGTGNSYEQYF
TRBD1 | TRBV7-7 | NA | CASSLGGKQGNEQFF
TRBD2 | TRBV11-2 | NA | CASSREGRETQYF
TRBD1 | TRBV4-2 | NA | CASSLGQDPNYGYTF
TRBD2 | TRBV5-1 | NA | CASSKWGGSGGSYEQYF
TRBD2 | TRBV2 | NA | CASSLGTSGRTDTQYF
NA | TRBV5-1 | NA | CASSLEGPNEKLFF
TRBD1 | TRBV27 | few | CASSSRRDSNEQFF
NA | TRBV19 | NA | CASSIEGGNQPQHF
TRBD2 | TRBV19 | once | CASSSGLAGYEQYF
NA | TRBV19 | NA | CASSPGGSYEQYF
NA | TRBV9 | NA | CASSPTRGTLYNEQFF
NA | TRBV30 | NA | CAWSNRGINTGELFF
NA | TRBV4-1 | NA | CASSQANSGGSTEAFF
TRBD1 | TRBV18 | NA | CASSPATGIGANVLTF
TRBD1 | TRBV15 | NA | CATSRDRGIWDEQFF
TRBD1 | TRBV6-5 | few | CASNEGFSRGTEAFF
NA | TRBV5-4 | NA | CASSFHSGANVLTF
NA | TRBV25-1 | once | CARDQGPGDTIYF
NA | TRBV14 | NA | CASSQGGSDYTGYTF
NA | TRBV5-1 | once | CASSLDGVKNIQYF
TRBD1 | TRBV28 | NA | CASSSWTGASHTEAFF
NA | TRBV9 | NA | CASSVAGEAYNEQFF
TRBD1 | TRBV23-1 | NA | CASSQSSQGAFYGYTF
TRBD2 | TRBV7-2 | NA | CASSLASLAGATYEQYF
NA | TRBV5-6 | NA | CASSPSQGHEQYF
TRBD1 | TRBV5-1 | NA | CASSFTGGSSEQYF
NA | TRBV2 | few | CASERGGGDNEQFF
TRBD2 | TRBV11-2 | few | CASSFSSGSVNTQYF
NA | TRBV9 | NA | CASSTSTGETQYF
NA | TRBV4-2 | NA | CASSPRVGARNYGYTF
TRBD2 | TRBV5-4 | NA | CASSLFAGGPRETQYF
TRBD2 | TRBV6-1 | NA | CASRGLAGSDTQYF
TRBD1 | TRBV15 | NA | CATSLTGGDYGYTF
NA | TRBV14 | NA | CASSTGTSNDEQFF
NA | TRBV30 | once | CAWSLETQYF
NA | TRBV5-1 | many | CASSFLAGDNEQFF
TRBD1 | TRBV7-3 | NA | CASSLRDRENIQYF
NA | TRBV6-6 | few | CASSPTPGKGYTF
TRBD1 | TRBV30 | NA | CAWSVGDRWGNQPQHF
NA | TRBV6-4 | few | CASSDKVTDSGNTIYF
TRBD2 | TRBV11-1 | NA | CASSSPLAGATGELFF
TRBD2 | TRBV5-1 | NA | CASSFGSGSGYEQYF
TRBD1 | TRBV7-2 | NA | CASSSQGAGNTIYF
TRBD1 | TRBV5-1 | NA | CASSRQGADTEAFF
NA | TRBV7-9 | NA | CASSLESGVNGYTF
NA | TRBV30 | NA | CAWSVSGYNEQFF
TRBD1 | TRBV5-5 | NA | CASSSDPGTATYEQYF
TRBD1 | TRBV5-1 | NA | CASSFIQGAGGTEAFF